This T cell receptor beta chain was profiled in a study of shared clonotypes between healthy human individuals. Generated by immunoSEQ multiplex PCR, the TCRdb table keeps only in-frame clones and is missing some. The table records some 2,500,000 clones, around 92% of them present only once. With respect to this clone: The antigen remains undetermined.

The study, taken as a whole, reports: The expectation was that sequencing depth would affect clonotype sharing among donors. Sharing across four donors was highest in naive CD4 (around 5%) and lowest in memory CD8 (roughly 0.4%).

V trimming: 1 base; J trimming: 4 bases; junction bases outside the gene matches: 5. In germline, CDR1 is SGHRS, CDR2 YFSETQ. This CDR3 spans 15 amino acids. The chain uses TRBV5-1 and TRBJ2-3, with 8 bases aligning to TRBD1. The sequence was obtained from a man between 18 and 35 years old in good health. Some clones in this sample may be carry-over from other donors' samples. Source material: naive CD4+ T cells from PBMCs. Subset given: CD45RA+ positively selected. This CDR3 reads CASSLSGGRSDTQYF. The CDR3 region has the DNA TGCGCCAGCAGCTTGTCAGGGGGCAGGTCAGATACGCAGTATTTT.